This T cell receptor (beta chain) was recovered during a study of early T cells in non-severe SARS-CoV-2 infection. V lost 3 bases and J 6 bases, leaving 12 bases between the germline ends. Germline assignment: CDR1 SGHAT and CDR2 FQNNGV. The CDR3 consists of 13 residues. Each CDR3 protein is one row after TCRdb ran MiXCR on the 5' RACE reads. The sample gives 62,000 or so distinct CDR3 sequences, 8.8% of which show up once; around an eighth is in the top ten. This clonotype has ten or more counts. The genes are TRBV11-2 and TRBJ2-7; D not resolved. This sequence was found in an adult who was a healthcare worker with PCR-confirmed SARS-CoV-2 infection or an uninfected control (not recorded which). Sequenced here: whole blood, sampled at baseline. Here the CDR3 DNA reads TGTGCCAGCAGCTTCACGGGTTTGAGCGAGCAGTACTTC. It is translated as CASSFTGLSEQYF.